A single sample is the source of the 8 T cell receptor beta chains below, sequenced in a study of identical twins (dated by TCRdb to the mid-2010s). The library was prepared using 5' RACE. Instrument used: Illumina HiSeq 2000. TCRdb handled the public reads itself, with Q25 trimming in fastp and clone calling in MiXCR, and kept productive beta chains. Identical CDR3 proteins give one entry, which carries the most common genes and DNA. Counted in this sample were roughly 700,000 distinct CDR3 sequences; over 8.5% of them appeared once. Jointly, the top ten make up 0.98% of the sample. The same specimen was also included in a second study, on yellow fever vaccine responses in identical twins.

The sample consisted of PBMCs. The receptors were sampled from a woman aged 18-29 years in good health.

The J gene is TRBJ2-1, the V gene TRBV27; 8 bases fit TRBD2. This CDR3 region has 16 residues. Germline CDR1 MNHEY, CDR2 SMNVEV (reference sequence). The J segment lost 14 bases and the V segment lost 7 bases, leaving 22 bases of the junction unmatched. CDR3 loop: CASNSKGLGSSGKEFF. CDR3 in DNA: TGTGCCAGCAATTCTAAGGGGTTGGGGAGTAGCGGGAAGGAGTTCTTC.

This clonotype was observed a handful of times. This chain connects TRBV7-9 to TRBJ1-6, with TRBD1 as a possible D gene (6 bases). CDR1 and CDR2 (germline): SEHNR, FQNEAQ (reference sequence). Trimming left V 1 base short and J 9 bases short, with 13 bases between. This CDR3 has 15 amino acids. In nucleotides, the CDR3 is TGTGCCAGCAGCTTAGTTAGGCAGGGGCGTTCACCCCTCCACTTT. Residues: CASSLVRQGRSPLHF.

The CDR3 is CSARKVNYGYTF. CDR3 DNA: TGCAGTGCTAGGAAAGTTAACTATGGCTACACCTTC. The rearrangement links TRBV20-1 to TRBJ1-2; D unresolved. The CDR3 runs to 12 residues. Per germline, CDR1 DFQATT and CDR2 SNEGSKA (reference sequence). With 3 bases removed from V and 1 base from J, the gap between germline ends came to 6 bases.

This clonotype was detected ten times or more. One end of the junction fails to match germline, which may point to a read error. The chain combines TRBV2 with TRBJ1-1; 9 bases are shared with TRBD1. The CDR3 has 9 residues. CDR1 SNHLY and CDR2 FYNNEI come from the germline V gene. The CDR3 nucleotides read TGTGCCAGCCGGGACAGGGCTGACTTT. Its translation is CASRDRADF.

This clonotype was observed at least ten times. CDR3 residues: CASSQVGWDEQFF. CDR3 sequence (DNA): TGTGCCAGCAGCCAAGTAGGGTGGGATGAGCAGTTCTTC. The genes are TRBV3-1 and TRBJ2-1, with unresolved D. The V end was cut by 1 base, the J end by 8 bases, with 9 bases between. CDR3 size: 13 residues. Germline V lookup: CDR1 LGHDT, CDR2 YNNKEL (reference sequence).

V usage is TRBV3-1 and J usage is TRBJ2-2; 9 bases fit TRBD1. The germline V gene encodes CDR1 LGHDT and CDR2 YNNKEL (reference sequence). The V and J ends lost 0 bases and 6 bases, in that order; junction bases with no gene match: 5. The CDR3 has 16 amino acids. The CDR3 DNA reads as TGTGCCAGCAGCCAAGAAGCCGACAGGGGGTCCGGGGAGCTGTTTTTT. This codes for CASSQEADRGSGELFF.

The sample holds many counts of this clonotype. The J gene is TRBJ2-1, the V gene TRBV7-8; 7 bases agree with TRBD1. The CDR3 length is 13 residues. The junction had 9 bases not matched to a gene; V was cut back by 1 base and J by 15 bases. CDR1 is SGHVS, CDR2 FQNEAQ, per germline. The CDR3 bases are TGTGCCAGCAGCTTAGACAGGGGAGCGATGTGGTTCTTC. Translation gives CASSLDRGAMWFF. The full variable domain, with the rest looked up from reference TRBV7-8 and TRBJ2-1, is GAGVSQSPRYKVAKRGQDVALRCDPISGHVSLFWYQQALGQGPEFLTYFQNEAQLDKSGLPSDRFFAERPEGSVSTLKIQRTQQEDSAVYLCASSLDRGAMWFFGPGTRLTVL.

CDR3 loop: CASSLGPLAGGPEFF. The DNA of the CDR3 is TGTGCCAGCAGCTTAGGGCCCCTAGCGGGGGGCCCCGAGTTCTTC. This chain links TRBV13 with TRBJ2-1; 11 bases align to TRBD2. Losses at the gene ends were 0 bases for V and 14 bases for J; bases not matched to a gene: 9. This CDR3 region has 15 residues. CDR1 PRHDT and CDR2 FYEKMQ come from the germline V gene (reference sequence).